A single sample gave rise to the 18 T cell receptor beta chains below, sequenced in a study of cytomegalovirus exposure and HLA in healthy donors. The PCR employed 60 Vbeta primers together with 13 Jbeta primers. Clones were sequenced by immunoSEQ multiplex PCR, and TCRdb holds only the in-frame ones, with some missing. The sample lists approximately 160,000 clones, about 83% occurring once. Sequenced: PBMCs. Receptor source: a girl aged 5-17 years in good health and CMV-seropositive.

The chain couples TRBV4-2 to TRBJ2-3, with D tentatively TRBD1 (6 bases). The CDR3 runs 15 residues. The germline CDR1 and CDR2 sequences are LGHNA and YNFKEQ. V lost 1 base, J lost 3 bases, and 11 bases lay in between. CDR3 sequence (DNA): TGTGCCAGCAGCCAAGTGGGGGCCCGGACAGATACGCAGTATTTT. Amino acids: CASSQVGARTDTQYF.

The chain recombines TRBV19 with TRBJ1-5, with 8 bases lining up with TRBD1. The CDR3 is 16 residues long. CDR1 and CDR2 (germline): LNHDA, SQIVND (reference sequence). The trim removed 6 bases at V and 0 bases at J, leaving 7 bases unmatched. CDR3 residues: CASSPTGGYSNQPQHF. CDR3 DNA: TGTGCCAGTAGCCCCACAGGGGGTTATAGCAATCAGCCCCAGCATTTT.

The chain recombines TRBV27 with TRBJ2-7; 12 bases map to TRBD2. Trimming took 5 bases from V and 7 from J; bases not matched to a gene: 3. The CDR3 runs to 13 residues. Germline V gene sequence: CDR1 MNHEY, CDR2 SMNVEV (reference sequence). CDR3: CASSPGLAGEQYF. DNA for the CDR3: TGTGCCAGCAGTCCCGGACTAGCGGGGGAGCAGTACTTC.

V and J are TRBV9 and TRBJ2-2; a weak D match, TRBD2 (6 bases). There are 15 residues in the CDR3. CDR1 and CDR2 (germline): SGDLS, YYNGEE. V shed 0 bases and J shed 6 bases, with 12 bases lying between them. Written as DNA, the CDR3 is TGTGCCAGCAGCGTAGCCGGGCGGGGACCCGGGGAGCTGTTTTTT. Its protein is CASSVAGRGPGELFF.

V and J are TRBV7-6 and TRBJ2-2, with TRBD2 identical over 13 bases. Germline CDR1 reads SGHVS; CDR2 reads FNYEAQ. The CDR3 has 16 residues. Germline trimming cut 4 bases from V and 4 bases from J; bases unmatched to any gene: 3. The CDR3, as DNA: TGTGCCAGCAGCTATGGGACTAGCGGGGCCACCGGGGAGCTGTTTTTT. Protein sequence: CASSYGTSGATGELFF. Combining the CDR3 with reference TRBV7-6 and TRBJ2-2 gives the whole variable domain GAGVSQSPRYKVTKRGQDVALRCDPISGHVSLYWYRQALGQGPEFLTYFNYEAQQDKSGLPNDRFSAERPEGSISTLTIQRTEQRDSAMYRCASSYGTSGATGELFFGEGSRLTVL.

This chain uses TRBV7-6 with TRBJ1-2; D may be TRBD1 (5 bases). The germline CDR1 and CDR2 sequences are SGHVS and FNYEAQ. V was trimmed by 5 bases and J by 4 bases, leaving 14 bases between them. This CDR3 comprises 14 residues. The CDR3 region is CASSPGEGGYGYTF. CDR3 DNA: TGTGCCAGCAGCCCGGGGGAAGGCGGCTATGGCTACACCTTC.

A single count supports this clone. The V call is TRBV7-9, the J call TRBJ1-2; TRBD1 agrees at 8 bases. Trimming at V came to 1 base and at J to 8 bases, leaving 9 bases not matched to a gene. Germline V gives CDR1 SEHNR, CDR2 FQNEAQ (reference sequence). The CDR3 sequence is 15 residues long. The DNA for the CDR3 is TGTGCCAGCAGCTTAGATTGGTGGGCAGGGGGCGGCTACACCTTC. Translating gives CASSLDWWAGGGYTF. Drawing the rest from reference TRBV7-9 and TRBJ1-2, the complete variable domain is DTGVSQNPRHKITKRGQNVTFRCDPISEHNRLYWYRQTLGQGPEFLTYFQNEAQLEKSRLLSDRFSAERPKGSFSTLEIQRTEQGDSAMYLCASSLDWWAGGGYTFGSGTRLTVV.

This chain joins TRBV7-2 and TRBJ1-2, with 7 bases matching TRBD1. The V and J ends lost 4 bases and 2 bases, in that order; junction bases with no gene match: 7. CDR3 length: 15 residues. Per the germline V gene, CDR1 is SGHTA and CDR2 is FQGNSA. The CDR3 loop reads CASSSRSTGNYGYTF. CDR3 DNA: TGTGCCAGCAGCTCCCGATCGACAGGGAACTATGGCTACACCTTC.

V gene TRBV19 combines with J gene TRBJ2-7; D unresolved. Germline CDR1 and CDR2: LNHDA and SQIVND (reference sequence). This CDR3 comprises 13 residues. Trimming took 6 bases from V and 3 from J, leaving 12 bases between them. The CDR3 nucleotides read TGTGCCAGTAGCAATGCACGGTACTACGAGCAGTACTTC. It specifies CASSNARYYEQYF.

V is TRBV9 and J is TRBJ1-4, with D maybe TRBD1 (6 bases). The CDR3 spans 12 residues. Germline CDR1 and CDR2: SGDLS and YYNGEE. V lost 3 bases and J 8 bases, leaving 8 bases between the germline ends. In nucleotides, the CDR3 is TGTGCCAGCAGCGAGGGGGGGGAAAAACTGTTTTTT. Its protein product is CASSEGGEKLFF.

The chain has TRBV6-1 and TRBJ2-7; 7 bases line up with TRBD1. Germline CDR1 and CDR2: MNHNS and SASEGT. The CDR3 loop spans 16 amino acids. V was clipped by 0 bases and J by 5 bases; unmatched bases: 10. The CDR3 sequence: CASSEAGQALFHEQYF. The CDR3 nucleotides read TGTGCCAGCAGTGAAGCTGGACAGGCCCTTTTCCACGAGCAGTACTTC.

The chain recombines TRBV5-1 with TRBJ2-5; tentatively, D is TRBD1 (6 bases). This CDR3 region has 15 residues. With 0 bases removed from V and 5 bases from J, the gap between germline ends came to 14 bases. Germline CDR1 and CDR2: SGHRS and YFSETQ. The CDR3, as DNA: TGCGCCAGCAGCTTGGCCGCTGGGGGCGGCGAGACCCAGTACTTC. It encodes CASSLAAGGGETQYF.

The chain has TRBV5-1 and TRBJ1-2; 7 positions agree with TRBD1. Germline-derived CDR1 and CDR2 are SGHRS and YFSETQ. This CDR3 spans 16 amino acids. Unmatched junction bases numbered 12, after V lost 4 bases and J lost 3 bases. CDR3 sequence reads: CASSTGTALWDYGYTF. DNA of the CDR3: TGCGCCAGCAGCACTGGGACAGCCTTGTGGGACTATGGCTACACCTTC.

This chain connects TRBV13 to TRBJ2-7; D may be TRBD1 (5 bases). This CDR3 has 14 amino acids. CDR1 and CDR2 from the germline V gene are PRHDT and FYEKMQ (reference sequence). Trimming removed 5 bases at V and 3 bases at J, with 14 bases between. The DNA of the CDR3 is TGTGCCAGCAGCCAAAACAGGTTTGACTACGAGCAGTACTTC. It translates to CASSQNRFDYEQYF. The variable domain in full, completed from reference TRBV13 and TRBJ2-7, reads AAGVIQSPRHLIKEKRETATLKCYPIPRHDTVYWYQQGPGQDPQFLISFYEKMQSDKGSIPDRFSAQQFSDYHSELNMSSLELGDSALYFCASSQNRFDYEQYFGPGTRLTVT.

This clone was seen a few times. This chain connects TRBV5-4 to TRBJ1-4; the match to TRBD1 covers 7 bases. The V gene's germline CDR1 is SGHNT and CDR2 YYREEE (reference sequence). This CDR3 is built from 15 residues. The ends lost 4 bases at V and 4 bases at J; junction bases unmatched: 7. CDR3 in DNA: TGTGCCAGCAGCCTAACGGGACAGAGTAATGAAAAACTGTTTTTT. It specifies CASSLTGQSNEKLFF.

V gene TRBV4-1 combines with J gene TRBJ1-2, with D perhaps matching TRBD1 (6 bases). CDR3 size: 17 residues. Germline V CDR1 and CDR2: MGHRA, YSYEKL. Trimming cost V 4 bases and J 0 bases, with 18 bases left between them. CDR3 sequence: CASSPLDGAGANYGYTF. CDR3 nucleotides: TGCGCCAGCAGCCCCCTTGACGGGGCAGGGGCTAACTATGGCTACACCTTC.

This clone has just a few counts. This sequence joins TRBV30 and TRBJ1-6; 7 bases are shared with TRBD1. V shed 3 bases, J shed 5 bases, and the junction held 1 base outside the gene matches. CDR1 is GTSNPN and CDR2 is SVGIG in the germline V gene (reference sequence). The CDR3 has 13 amino acids. CDR3 DNA sequence: TGTGCCTGGAGAGGGACAGATAATTCACCCCTCCACTTT. This encodes CAWRGTDNSPLHF.

The table lists this clone with a few counts. The rearrangement uses TRBV14 and TRBJ1-2, with unresolved D. The CDR3 loop spans 12 amino acids. CDR1 and CDR2 from the germline V gene are SGHDN and FVKESK. Trimming removed 4 bases at V and 2 bases at J, with 5 bases between. CDR3 DNA: TGTGCCAGCAGCCTCGGGAACTATGGCTACACCTTC. Its translation is CASSLGNYGYTF.